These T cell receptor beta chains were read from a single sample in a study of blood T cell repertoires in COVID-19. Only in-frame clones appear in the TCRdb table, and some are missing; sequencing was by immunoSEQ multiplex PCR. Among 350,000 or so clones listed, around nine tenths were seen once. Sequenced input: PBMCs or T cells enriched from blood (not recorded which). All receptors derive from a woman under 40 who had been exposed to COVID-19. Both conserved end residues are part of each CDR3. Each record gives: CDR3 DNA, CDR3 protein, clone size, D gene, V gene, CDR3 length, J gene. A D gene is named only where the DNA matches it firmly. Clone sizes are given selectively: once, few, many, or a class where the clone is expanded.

cdr3_nt: TGTGCCAGCAATCCGGGACAGGGACACTACGAGCAGTACTTC
cdr3_aa: CASNPGQGHYEQYF
clone_size: .
d_call: TRBD1
v_call: TRBV18
cdr3_length: 14
j_call: TRBJ2-7

cdr3_nt: TGTGCCAGCAGCTGGGGGCGGTTCACTGAAGCTTTCTTT
cdr3_aa: CASSWGRFTEAFF
clone_size: .
d_call: .
v_call: TRBV11-3
cdr3_length: 13
j_call: TRBJ1-1

cdr3_nt: TGTGCCAGCAGCGTAGAAGGGGGCGGCTCCTACGAGCAGTACTTC
cdr3_aa: CASSVEGGGSYEQYF
clone_size: .
d_call: TRBD1
v_call: TRBV9
cdr3_length: 15
j_call: TRBJ2-7

cdr3_nt: TGTGCCAGCAGTTCCCAGGGCAATCAGCCCCAGCATTTT
cdr3_aa: CASSSQGNQPQHF
clone_size: once
d_call: .
v_call: TRBV12-3/TRBV12-4
cdr3_length: 13
j_call: TRBJ1-5

cdr3_nt: TGCAGCGTGGCCGGACAGGCGATCTATGGCTACACCTTC
cdr3_aa: CSVAGQAIYGYTF
clone_size: .
d_call: TRBD1
v_call: TRBV29-1
cdr3_length: 13
j_call: TRBJ1-2

cdr3_nt: TGTGCCAGCAGCAAACTAGCGTCACCGACTAGGGAGACCCAGTACTTC
cdr3_aa: CASSKLASPTRETQYF
clone_size: .
d_call: TRBD2
v_call: TRBV7-9
cdr3_length: 16
j_call: TRBJ2-5

cdr3_nt: TGTGCCAGCAGCTTAGACGGAATAGCGGGAGGGTTTGCAGATACGCAGTATTTT
cdr3_aa: CASSLDGIAGGFADTQYF
clone_size: .
d_call: TRBD2
v_call: TRBV11-2
cdr3_length: 18
j_call: TRBJ2-3

cdr3_nt: TGTGCCAGTAGTATGGCAGGCCACGACTATGGCTACACCTTC
cdr3_aa: CASSMAGHDYGYTF
clone_size: .
d_call: .
v_call: TRBV19
cdr3_length: 14
j_call: TRBJ1-2

cdr3_nt: TGTGCCAGCTCACCTTGGACAGAGAACACTGAAGCTTTCTTT
cdr3_aa: CASSPWTENTEAFF
clone_size: .
d_call: .
v_call: TRBV18
cdr3_length: 14
j_call: TRBJ1-1

cdr3_nt: TGTGCCAGCAGTTTGCGGGGATTCTCCTACGAGCAGTACTTC
cdr3_aa: CASSLRGFSYEQYF
clone_size: few
d_call: .
v_call: TRBV28
cdr3_length: 14
j_call: TRBJ2-7

cdr3_nt: TGTGCCAGCTCACCACCCCAACACCCCAACACTGAAGCTTTCTTT
cdr3_aa: CASSPPQHPNTEAFF
clone_size: .
d_call: .
v_call: TRBV18
cdr3_length: 15
j_call: TRBJ1-1

cdr3_nt: TGCAGCGTTGTTACTTTGGGGGGGGAAAAACTGTTTTTT
cdr3_aa: CSVVTLGGEKLFF
clone_size: .
d_call: .
v_call: TRBV29-1
cdr3_length: 13
j_call: TRBJ1-4

cdr3_nt: TGCGCCAGCAGCTTGACAGGGGGCTTGGAAAACATTCAGTACTTC
cdr3_aa: CASSLTGGLENIQYF
clone_size: .
d_call: TRBD1
v_call: TRBV5-1
cdr3_length: 15
j_call: TRBJ2-4

cdr3_nt: TGTGCCAGCAGCCTTTCCCGGACTAGCGGGAGTGTAGACTTC
cdr3_aa: CASSLSRTSGSVDF
clone_size: .
d_call: TRBD2
v_call: TRBV6-5
cdr3_length: 14
j_call: TRBJ2-7

cdr3_nt: TGCAGCGTTGACCGGGGTTTTAGCGGGGAGCTGTTTTTT
cdr3_aa: CSVDRGFSGELFF
clone_size: .
d_call: .
v_call: TRBV29-1
cdr3_length: 13
j_call: TRBJ2-2

cdr3_nt: TGTGCCATCGCCCGGGACAGGGAATCACCCCTCCACTTT
cdr3_aa: CAIARDRESPLHF
clone_size: .
d_call: TRBD1
v_call: TRBV10-3
cdr3_length: 13
j_call: TRBJ1-6